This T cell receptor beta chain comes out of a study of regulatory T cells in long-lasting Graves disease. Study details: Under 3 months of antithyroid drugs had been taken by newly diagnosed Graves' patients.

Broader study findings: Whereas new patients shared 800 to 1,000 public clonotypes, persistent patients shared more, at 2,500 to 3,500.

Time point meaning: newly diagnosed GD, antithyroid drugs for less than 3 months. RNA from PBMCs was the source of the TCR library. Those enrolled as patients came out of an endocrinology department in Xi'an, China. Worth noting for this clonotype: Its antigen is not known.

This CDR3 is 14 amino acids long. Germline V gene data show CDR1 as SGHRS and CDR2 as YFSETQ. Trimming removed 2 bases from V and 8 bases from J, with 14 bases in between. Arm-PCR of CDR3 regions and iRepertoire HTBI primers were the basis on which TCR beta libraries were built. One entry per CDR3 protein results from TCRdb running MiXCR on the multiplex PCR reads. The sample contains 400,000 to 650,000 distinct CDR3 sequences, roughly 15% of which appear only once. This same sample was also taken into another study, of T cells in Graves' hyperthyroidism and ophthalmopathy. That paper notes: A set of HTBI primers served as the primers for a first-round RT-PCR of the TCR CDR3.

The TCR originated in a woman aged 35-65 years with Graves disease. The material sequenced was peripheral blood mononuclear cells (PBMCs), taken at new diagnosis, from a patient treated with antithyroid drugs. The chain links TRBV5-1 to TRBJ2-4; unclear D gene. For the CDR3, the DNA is TGCGCCAGCAGCTTTGGGTCGGGTTTCGACATTCAGTACTTC. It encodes CASSFGSGFDIQYF.